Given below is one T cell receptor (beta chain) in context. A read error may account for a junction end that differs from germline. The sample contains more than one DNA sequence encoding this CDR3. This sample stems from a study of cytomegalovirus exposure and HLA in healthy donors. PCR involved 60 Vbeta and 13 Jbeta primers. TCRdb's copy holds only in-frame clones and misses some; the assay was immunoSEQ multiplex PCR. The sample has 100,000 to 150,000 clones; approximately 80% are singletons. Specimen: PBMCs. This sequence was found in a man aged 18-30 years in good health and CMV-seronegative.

The DNA for the CDR3 is TGCGCCAGCAGCGCTGACAGGGGGCGCGGATCCTACGAACAGTACTTC. It specifies CASSADRGRGSYEQYF. V and J are TRBV10-1 and TRBJ2-7; 10 nucleotides agree with TRBD1. This CDR3 region has 16 residues. From germline, CDR1 is WNHNN and CDR2 SYGVQD (reference sequence).